One TCR beta chain is described in this entry. Antigen: not known. The sample is drawn from a study of radiation and T cells in renal cell carcinoma. Study context: Nephrectomy followed 15 Gy stereotactic body radiation by 4 weeks. The study, taken as a whole, reports: Baseline intratumoral clonotype presence is unknown without pretreatment biopsies.

With 6 bases clipped from V and 2 bases from J, the junction kept 7 bases outside the gene matches. The CDR3 extends over 15 amino acids. CDR1 and CDR2 (germline): KGHSH, LQKENI. Using immunoSEQ multiplex PCR, the repertoire was profiled, and TCRdb retains in-frame clones only, with some absent. The sample has tens of thousands of clones; more than 60% are singletons. Stated time point: baseline pretreatment blood. The treatment is: 15 Gy SBRT to primary tumor, nephrectomy 4 weeks later. Serial blood draws occurred at baseline and 2 and 4 weeks post-SBRT. The TCR sequence derives from a man between 60 and 75 years old with renal cell carcinoma. V and J are TRBV18 and TRBJ2-7; 10 nucleotides line up with TRBD1. Material: blood, obtained from a patient whose treatment included radiotherapy and nephrectomy. The CDR3 region has the DNA TGTGCCAGCTCTCACGACAGGGGGCAAGCCTACGAGCAGTACTTC. It is translated as CASSHDRGQAYEQYF. The complete variable domain, with remaining parts taken from reference TRBV18 and TRBJ2-7, reads NAGVMQNPRHLVRRRGQEARLRCSPMKGHSHVYWYRQLPEEGLKFMVYLQKENIIDESGMPKERFSAEFPKEGPSILRIQQVVRGDSAAYFCASSHDRGQAYEQYFGPGTRLTVT.